What follows is one TCR beta chain and its context. The antigen is not known. The entry originates in a study of cytomegalovirus exposure and HLA in healthy donors. PCR used 60 Vbeta primers and 13 Jbeta primers. Produced via immunoSEQ multiplex PCR; TCRdb's table is partial and in-frame only. Of hundreds of thousands of clones in the sample, 75% to 90% are singletons; the top ten hold over 0.65%. CDR1 and CDR2 from the germline V gene are LNHDA and SQIVND (reference sequence). The V gene end was trimmed by 3 bases and the J gene end by 3 bases; junction bases not matched to a gene: 6. This CDR3 spans 15 amino acids. General observations from the study: HLA alleles were associated with 15,000 to 20,000 TCR beta sequences in a later analysis at 0.05 false discovery rate. A previous analysis found most TCR beta V segments productive roughly 87% or roughly 30% of the time.

This TCR derives from a boy aged 2 to 10 in good health and CMV-seronegative. The sample consisted of PBMCs. The chain uses TRBV19 and TRBJ2-7, with 9 bases identical to TRBD2. CDR3 sequence: CASSITTSGLYEQYF. The DNA of the CDR3 is TGTGCCAGTAGTATTACAACTAGCGGGCTCTACGAGCAGTACTTC.